Following are 10 T cell receptor beta chains from one sample sequenced in a study of T cells in pancreatic ductal adenocarcinoma. The selected patients with pancreatic ductal adenocarcinoma had surgery but no neoadjuvant therapy. Method: immunoSEQ multiplex PCR; TCRdb's copy keeps in-frame clones and lacks some. This table has over 85,000 clones, roughly 96% appearing once. Material for sequencing was PBMCs. These receptors originate from a human donor with pancreatic ductal adenocarcinoma.

The chain employs TRBV6-5 and TRBJ2-7; TRBD1 aligns across 8 bases. The V and J ends lost 2 bases and 2 bases, in that order; junction bases with no gene match: 5. Germline V gene data show CDR1 as MNHEY and CDR2 as SVGAGI. The CDR3 totals 15 residues. The CDR3 loop reads CASSYGSGGAYEQYF. The CDR3 DNA reads as TGTGCCAGCAGTTACGGCTCAGGGGGCGCCTACGAGCAGTACTTC.

The rearrangement links TRBV28 to TRBJ2-2; TRBD2 matches at 12 bases. Germline CDR1 reads MDHEN; CDR2 reads SYDVKM. V lost 4 bases to trimming and J lost 5 bases; unmatched junction nucleotides: 5. The CDR3 is made up of 16 amino acids. The CDR3 sequence: CASSSSGRATTGELFF. The CDR3, as DNA: TGTGCCAGCAGTTCTAGCGGGAGGGCAACAACCGGGGAGCTGTTTTTT.

The chain carries TRBV2 and TRBJ2-7; the match to TRBD2 covers 9 bases. Germline trimming cut 6 bases from V and 0 bases from J; bases unmatched to any gene: 6. Germline values: CDR1 SNHLY, CDR2 FYNNEI. The CDR3 runs 15 residues. The CDR3 DNA is TGTGCCAGCAGCCCGACTAGCGGAGGCTCCTACGAGCAGTACTTC. The encoded protein is CASSPTSGGSYEQYF.

This chain's CDR3 is CASGQGRANVLTF. CDR3 bases: TGTGCCAGTGGACAGGGCCGGGCCAACGTCCTGACTTTC. The chain uses TRBV7-9 and TRBJ2-6, with 8 bases lining up with TRBD1. CDR3 length equals 13 residues. Trimming took 9 bases from V and 5 from J; bases not matched to a gene: 3. Germline-derived CDR1 and CDR2 are SEHNR and FQNEAQ (reference sequence).

The V and J genes are TRBV5-5 and TRBJ2-7, with a tentative D call TRBD1 (5 bases). CDR1 and CDR2 (germline): SGHKS, YYEKEE (reference sequence). Trimming cost V 1 base and J 3 bases, with 17 bases left between them. The CDR3 has 16 amino acids. The CDR3 bases are TGTGCCAGCAGCTTGTCCTTCCCCGACAGCGACTACGAGCAGTACTTC. Its translation is CASSLSFPDSDYEQYF.

The genes are TRBV18 and TRBJ2-1, with TRBD2 matching over 7 bases. This CDR3 region has 15 residues. CDR1 is KGHSH and CDR2 is LQKENI in the germline V gene. Trimming at V came to 3 bases and at J to 8 bases, leaving 10 bases not matched to a gene. CDR3 amino acids: CASSPPGLPGYEQFF. The CDR3 bases are TGTGCCAGCTCACCTCCGGGACTACCGGGGTATGAGCAGTTCTTC.

V gene TRBV7-6 combines with J gene TRBJ2-1; possible D gene TRBD2, 6 bases. Germline CDR1 reads SGHVS; CDR2 reads FNYEAQ. Trimming stripped 5 bases from V and 9 bases from J, with 17 bases between. The CDR3 length is 14 residues. CDR3 in amino acids: CASSPRGGPTEQFF. The CDR3 DNA sequence: TGTGCCAGCAGCCCTCGTGGAGGGCCCACTGAGCAGTTCTTC.

V and J are TRBV19 and TRBJ1-5, with TRBD1 matching over 9 bases. Germline values: CDR1 LNHDA, CDR2 SQIVND (reference sequence). The V segment lost 5 bases and the J segment 4 bases; nucleotides outside the gene matches: 3. The CDR3 loop spans 14 amino acids. The CDR3 DNA reads TGTGCCAGTAGTTACGGGACAGGGAATCAGCCCCAGCATTTT. Protein sequence: CASSYGTGNQPQHF.

The chain carries TRBV5-6 and TRBJ2-7; the D gene is possibly TRBD1 (6 bases). Germline CDR1 is SGHDT and CDR2 is YYEEEE. V shed 1 base and J shed 2 bases, with 13 bases lying between them. The CDR3 is 15 amino acids. The CDR3 DNA is TGTGCCAGCAGCTTGTACCAGGGGTTCACCTACGAGCAGTACTTC. This sequence encodes CASSLYQGFTYEQYF.

The chain combines TRBV7-3 with TRBJ2-3; 7 nucleotides agree with TRBD2. The CDR3 is 15 residues long. Per germline, CDR1 SGHTA and CDR2 FQGTGA. The V and J ends lost 5 bases and 4 bases, in that order; junction bases with no gene match: 9. In DNA form, the CDR3 reads TGTGCCAGCAGCCCCTGGGGCGGGAGCGCAGATACGCAGTATTTT. Translation gives CASSPWGGSADTQYF.